This T cell receptor (beta chain) is from a study of OX40 agonist ivuxolimab in advanced cancers. Study information: Subjects had a mean age of approximately 60 years, with a range of 23 to 79; about 83% were male.

Study-wide results and limits: Both CD4+ and CD8+ T cell populations in blood had undergone clonal expansion by week 6 at 0.1 to 3.0 mg/kg. Expanded clones tended on average to be more numerous among CD8+ T cells than CD4+.

TCRdb keeps only in-frame clones here, not all; method: immunoSEQ multiplex PCR. The table has roughly 53,000 clones, approximately 80% seen once. Trimming took 11 bases from V and 1 from J; bases not matched to a gene: 6. The CDR3 extends over 13 amino acids. The V gene's germline CDR1 is ENHRY and CDR2 SYGVKD. Blood was sampled at baseline, cycle 4 day 1, and cycle 7 day 1. For this clone: The target antigen is unknown.

Material: CD4+ or CD8+ T cells sorted from blood, obtained in a trial of the OX40 agonist ivuxolimab. The clonotype comes from an adult with an advanced solid tumor such as melanoma, head and neck, liver or kidney cancer. This chain connects TRBV10-3 to TRBJ2-7; 9 bases match TRBD1. The CDR3 here is CAVSGTGSYEQYF. CDR3 nucleotide sequence: TGTGCCGTCTCCGGGACAGGGTCCTACGAGCAGTACTTC.